These 27 T cell receptor beta chains came from one sample sequenced in a study of T cell changes during pregnancy in multiple sclerosis. The table came from immunoSEQ multiplex PCR; TCRdb's copy has only in-frame clones and leaves some out. The profile shows about 61,000 clones, approximately 90% of them singletons. This specimen consisted of peripheral blood, obtained in the first trimester of pregnancy. These receptors all stem from a female donor in good health, enrolled as a control in a pregnancy study.

This clone has a single count. The chain uses TRBV5-1 and TRBJ2-2, with D maybe TRBD1 (5 bases). The CDR3 spans 16 residues. V was shortened by 4 bases and J by 1 base, with 14 bases between the two germline ends. The germline V gene encodes CDR1 SGHRS and CDR2 YFSETQ. CDR3 protein: CASSLQAMGNTGELFF. The DNA for the CDR3 is TGCGCCAGCAGCCTACAGGCCATGGGGAACACCGGGGAGCTGTTTTTT.

A single count supports this clone. The chain uses TRBV27 and TRBJ2-7, with 7 bases that match TRBD1. The length of the CDR3 is 14 residues. The V and J ends lost 4 bases and 2 bases, in that order; junction bases with no gene match: 5. The germline V gene has CDR1 MNHEY and CDR2 SMNVEV (reference sequence). CDR3 sequence (DNA): TGTGCCAGCAGTTCCCGGGACAGAGCCTACGAGCAGTACTTC. This translates into CASSSRDRAYEQYF.

This clone was observed once. The chain links TRBV5-8 to TRBJ2-1; D call uncertain. V was cut by 1 base and J by 3 bases, with 17 bases left in between. CDR1 is SGHTS and CDR2 is YDEGEE in the germline V gene. The CDR3 has 17 amino acids. The CDR3 DNA reads TGTGCCAGCAGCTTGTACCTCGTAGAGGATAACTACAATGAGCAGTTCTTC. Translated, it gives CASSLYLVEDNYNEQFF.

The rearrangement uses TRBV10-3 and TRBJ1-6; D is possibly TRBD1 (5 bases). This CDR3 has 16 amino acids. The V and J ends lost 2 bases and 6 bases respectively, with 14 bases between them. The V gene's germline CDR1 is ENHRY and CDR2 SYGVKD. The CDR3 DNA sequence: TGTGCCATCAGTGAGAGAATTGGTACAGGTAATTCACCCCTCCACTTT. The encoded protein is CAISERIGTGNSPLHF.

CDR3 bases: TGTGCCAGCAGCTCCGGACTAGCCCCCGGGGAGCTGTTTTTT. Amino acid sequence: CASSSGLAPGELFF. The chain has TRBV11-3 and TRBJ2-2; TRBD2 matches 8 bases. The germline V gene has CDR1 SGHNT and CDR2 YENEEA. The CDR3 is made up of 14 amino acids. V trimming: 4 bases; J trimming: 6 bases; junction bases outside the gene matches: 4.

The CDR3 spells CASRDMGDYGYTF. Written as DNA, the CDR3 is TGTGCCAGCAGGGATATGGGAGACTATGGCTACACCTTC. The chain uses TRBV6-5 and TRBJ1-2; D remains unclear. Germline CDR1 reads MNHEY; CDR2 reads SVGAGI. This CDR3 has 13 amino acids. V lost 6 bases, J lost 3 bases, and 11 bases lay in between.

This chain joins TRBV10-3 and TRBJ2-1, with 8 bases identical to TRBD2. Unmatched junction bases numbered 11, after V lost 4 bases and J lost 12 bases. This CDR3 region has 14 residues. In germline, CDR1 is ENHRY, CDR2 SYGVKD. The CDR3 DNA sequence: TGTGCCATCAGTGCGGGGGGGTTGACAAATACGCAGTTCTTC. Its translation is CAISAGGLTNTQFF.

V is TRBV5-1 and J is TRBJ2-3; tentative D call: TRBD1 (5 bases). V was trimmed by 4 bases and J by 2 bases, leaving 11 bases between them. The germline V gene encodes CDR1 SGHRS and CDR2 YFSETQ. The CDR3 is made up of 14 amino acids. The CDR3 region has the DNA TGCGCCAGCAGCCTCCTAGGGGTCACAGATACGCAGTATTTT. It yields the protein CASSLLGVTDTQYF. The entire variable domain, with the rest obtained from reference TRBV5-1 and TRBJ2-3, is as follows: KAGVTQTPRYLIKTRGQQVTLSCSPISGHRSVSWYQQTPGQGLQFLFEYFSETQRNKGNFPGRFSGRQFSNSRSEMNVSTLELGDSALYLCASSLLGVTDTQYFGPGTRLTVL.

The chain is built from TRBV9 and TRBJ2-7; 8 positions match TRBD1. Germline V CDR1 and CDR2: SGDLS, YYNGEE. V was pared by 3 bases and J by 0 bases, with 5 bases of the junction left unmatched. The CDR3 loop spans 15 amino acids. CDR3 in amino acids: CASSAQGDPSYEQYF. CDR3 bases: TGTGCCAGCAGCGCACAGGGGGACCCCTCCTACGAGCAGTACTTC.

In its sample, this clone was seen a few times. The V and J genes are TRBV5-4 and TRBJ1-1, with D hard to call. Germline assignment: CDR1 SGHNT and CDR2 YYREEE (reference sequence). This CDR3 is 13 amino acids long. V lost 4 bases and J lost 2, with 9 bases in between. CDR3 nucleotides: TGTGCCAGCAGCGCGAACAGAAACACTGAAGCTTTCTTT. Protein sequence: CASSANRNTEAFF.

The chain couples TRBV7-9 to TRBJ1-1; possible D gene TRBD1, 5 bases. Per germline, CDR1 SEHNR and CDR2 FQNEAQ (reference sequence). V lost 5 bases to trimming and J lost 0 bases, with 13 bases between them. The CDR3 contains 15 residues. The CDR3: CASSNTGVMNTEAFF. CDR3 sequence (DNA): TGTGCCAGCAGCAATACAGGAGTCATGAACACTGAAGCTTTCTTT.

This rearrangement joins TRBV15 to TRBJ1-2; no reliable D call. Per germline, CDR1 LNHNV and CDR2 YYDKDF (reference sequence). V lost 0 bases, J lost 8 bases, and 13 bases lay in between. The CDR3 has 14 residues. The CDR3 nucleotides are TGTGCCACCAGCAGAGATCCCACCACCGGGGGCTACACCTTC. Translated: CATSRDPTTGGYTF.

This chain joins TRBV9 and TRBJ2-3, with 14 positions matching TRBD2. The CDR3 runs to 19 residues. The V gene's germline CDR1 is SGDLS and CDR2 YYNGEE. The J segment lost 2 bases and the V segment lost 4 bases, leaving 12 bases of the junction unmatched. The CDR3 loop is CASSPDAGTSGGLTDTQYF. DNA for the CDR3: TGTGCCAGCAGCCCGGACGCCGGGACTAGCGGGGGTCTCACAGATACGCAGTATTTT.

The V call is TRBV30, the J call TRBJ2-7; a weak D match, TRBD1 (5 bases). This CDR3 is built from 11 residues. The ends were cut back, 4 bases at V and 2 bases at J, with 6 bases in the middle. From germline, CDR1 is GTSNPN and CDR2 SVGIG (reference sequence). In DNA, the CDR3 is TGTGCCTGGACAGGGACCTACGAGCAGTACTTC. This translates into CAWTGTYEQYF.

V usage is TRBV7-2 and J usage is TRBJ2-5; 11 nucleotides align to TRBD2. The CDR3 has 19 residues. Unmatched junction bases numbered 16, after V lost 2 bases and J lost 5 bases. Germline V CDR1 and CDR2: SGHTA, FQGNSA. As DNA, the CDR3 is TGTGCCAGCAGCTTAAATCTTATTCGTTTAGCGGGGGGGAGGGAGACCCAGTACTTC. Translated: CASSLNLIRLAGGRETQYF.

This chain joins TRBV19 and TRBJ1-5; D may be TRBD1 (6 bases). Trimming took off 2 bases at V and 3 bases at J, with 11 bases between the two ends. Germline V gives CDR1 LNHDA, CDR2 SQIVND (reference sequence). CDR3 size: 15 residues. CDR3 nucleotides: TGTGCCAGTAGTATATCAGGGGTTCCCAATCAGCCCCAGCATTTT. It yields the protein CASSISGVPNQPQHF.

The chain carries TRBV9 and TRBJ1-1; D is uncertain. CDR1 and CDR2 from the germline V gene are SGDLS and YYNGEE. CDR3 length: 17 amino acids. V lost 0 bases to trimming and J lost 10 bases, with 25 bases between them. The CDR3 DNA reads as TGTGCCAGCAGCGTAGGAATAGAGGGCGGCCCTTTCTCAAGAGCTTTCTTT. The encoded protein is CASSVGIEGGPFSRAFF.

V usage is TRBV19 and J usage is TRBJ1-1; unclear D gene. The CDR3 sequence is 14 residues long. V lost 3 bases, J lost 0 bases, and 8 bases lay in between. Germline loops: CDR1 LNHDA, CDR2 SQIVND (reference sequence). The DNA for the CDR3 is TGTGCCAGTAGTATTGAGGTTATGAACACTGAAGCTTTCTTT. Translation: CASSIEVMNTEAFF.

The chain combines TRBV30 with TRBJ1-1; 7 bases fit TRBD1. The CDR3 totals 14 residues. Germline CDR1 and CDR2: GTSNPN and SVGIG (reference sequence). V shed 3 bases, J shed 0 bases, and the junction held 4 bases outside the gene matches. The CDR3 loop is CAWSQGQLNTEAFF. CDR3 sequence (DNA): TGTGCCTGGAGCCAGGGACAGCTGAACACTGAAGCTTTCTTT.

The rearrangement joins TRBV30 to TRBJ1-2; D not resolved. Between the trimmed V and J ends, which lost 0 bases and 5 bases, there was a span of 13 bases. CDR1 and CDR2 (germline): GTSNPN, SVGIG (reference sequence). The CDR3 is 14 residues long. The CDR3 protein is CAWSVYRSMYGYTF. In DNA form, the CDR3 reads TGTGCCTGGAGTGTATACCGTTCTATGTATGGCTACACCTTC.

V and J are TRBV9 and TRBJ1-6; D is ambiguous. The CDR3 extends over 15 amino acids. V gave up 0 bases and J gave up 9 bases, with 13 bases separating them. Per the germline V gene, CDR1 is SGDLS and CDR2 is YYNGEE. CDR3 bases: TGTGCCAGCAGCGTAGATCCAGGAGGCTCTTCACCCCTCCACTTT. It codes for CASSVDPGGSSPLHF.

This chain uses TRBV7-9 with TRBJ1-2, with no clear D. CDR3 length: 15 amino acids. Germline loops: CDR1 SEHNR, CDR2 FQNEAQ (reference sequence). The V end lost 3 bases, the J end lost 0 bases, and 11 bases lay between the germline ends. The CDR3 nucleotides read TGTGCCAGCAGCTTTAAGGAGCTCCCTAACTATGGCTACACCTTC. Amino acid sequence: CASSFKELPNYGYTF.

This chain connects TRBV5-1 to TRBJ1-1; D unresolved. CDR1 SGHRS and CDR2 YFSETQ come from the germline V gene. This CDR3 comprises 13 residues. With 0 bases removed from V and 7 bases from J, the gap between germline ends came to 10 bases. The CDR3 DNA follows: TGCGCCAGCAGCTTGGCGGAGGAGTATGAAGCTTTCTTT. This translates into CASSLAEEYEAFF. Based on the CDR3 plus reference TRBV5-1 and TRBJ1-1, the full variable domain is KAGVTQTPRYLIKTRGQQVTLSCSPISGHRSVSWYQQTPGQGLQFLFEYFSETQRNKGNFPGRFSGRQFSNSRSEMNVSTLELGDSALYLCASSLAEEYEAFFGQGTRLTVV.

This clone occurred once. The chain couples TRBV7-2 to TRBJ1-2; a weak D match, TRBD1 (5 bases). Germline V gene data show CDR1 as SGHTA and CDR2 as FQGNSA. V lost 3 bases to trimming and J lost 4 bases, with 9 bases between them. This CDR3 has 13 amino acids. The CDR3 here is CASSLGPRYGYTF. The CDR3 nucleotides read TGTGCCAGCAGCTTGGGGCCACGCTATGGCTACACCTTC.

The chain carries TRBV9 and TRBJ2-7; the match to TRBD1 covers 9 bases. The CDR3 consists of 16 residues. The J segment lost 3 bases and the V segment lost 4 bases, leaving 11 bases of the junction unmatched. Germline V gene sequence: CDR1 SGDLS, CDR2 YYNGEE. The DNA of the CDR3 is TGTGCCAGCAGCCGTGGGGGGGGACAGGGTTTCTACGAGCAGTACTTC. Translating it yields CASSRGGGQGFYEQYF. The full variable domain, in which reference TRBV9 and TRBJ2-7 provide the parts outside the CDR3, is DSGVTQTPKHLITATGQRVTLRCSPRSGDLSVYWYQQSLDQGLQFLIQYYNGEERAKGNILERFSAQQFPDLHSELNLSSLELGDSALYFCASSRGGGQGFYEQYFGPGTRLTVT.

The chain couples TRBV4-2 to TRBJ2-3, with a tentative D call TRBD2 (7 bases). CDR3 length: 16 amino acids. Trimming pared 0 bases from V and 3 bases from J, leaving 13 bases between. The germline V gene has CDR1 LGHNA and CDR2 YNFKEQ. Written as DNA, the CDR3 is TGTGCCAGCAGCCAAGAGAGGGGGGGAGGGACAGATACGCAGTATTTT. Translating it yields CASSQERGGGTDTQYF.

The chain combines TRBV5-1 with TRBJ2-3; D gene ambiguous. The length of the CDR3 is 14 residues. V was clipped by 0 bases and J by 0 bases, with 5 bases between them. CDR1 and CDR2 (germline): SGHRS, YFSETQ. CDR3 bases: TGCGCCAGCAGCTTGGGTCCGAGCACAGATACGCAGTATTTT. Translated, it gives CASSLGPSTDTQYF.